The 18 T cell receptor beta chains below come from one sample, sequenced in a study of Ad26.COV2.S vaccination and SARS-CoV-2 variants. Treatment reported: over 15 received Ad26.COV2.S at low or high dose, single or two shots; roughly 5 received placebo; per-sample allocation not given. Day 63 after the first injection of vaccine or placebo was the sampling time. Sequenced by immunoSEQ multiplex PCR; TCRdb stores in-frame clones only, minus some. The sample gives roughly 500,000 clones, roughly 89% of which show up once; approximately 2.5% is in the top ten. This specimen consisted of peripheral blood, obtained in a trial of Ad26.COV2.S vaccine versus placebo. These receptors all stem from a person aged 18-65 years who received the Ad26.COV2.S COVID-19 vaccine or a placebo.

The V and J genes are TRBV7-9 and TRBJ2-1, with TRBD1 identical over 8 bases. With 1 base clipped from V and 8 bases from J, the junction kept 4 bases outside the gene matches. Germline V lookup: CDR1 SEHNR, CDR2 FQNEAQ (reference sequence). The CDR3 consists of 14 residues. The CDR3 sequence: CASSLERQGYEQFF. In nucleotides, the CDR3 is TGTGCCAGCAGCTTAGAAAGACAGGGGTATGAGCAGTTCTTC.

V gene TRBV19 combines with J gene TRBJ2-7; the match to TRBD1 covers 10 bases. The CDR3 has 16 amino acids. Trimming at V came to 6 bases and at J to 3 bases, leaving 11 bases not matched to a gene. The germline V gene encodes CDR1 LNHDA and CDR2 SQIVND (reference sequence). CDR3 in DNA: TGTGCCAGTAGAGATCTGACAGGGGGCTTGGGCTACGAGCAGTACTTC. Residues: CASRDLTGGLGYEQYF. The full variable domain, completed using reference TRBV19 and TRBJ2-7, is DGGITQSPKYLFRKEGQNVTLSCEQNLNHDAMYWYRQDPGQGLRLIYYSQIVNDFQKGDIAEGYSVSREKKESFPLTVTSAQKNPTAFYLCASRDLTGGLGYEQYFGPGTRLTVT.

This rearrangement joins TRBV15 to TRBJ2-3, with TRBD2 matching over 11 bases. The CDR3 has 15 amino acids. Germline values: CDR1 LNHNV, CDR2 YYDKDF (reference sequence). The ends lost 5 bases at V and 6 bases at J; junction bases unmatched: 7. The CDR3 coding sequence is TGTGCCACCAGCCCCCCGACTAGCGGGGTGGATACGCAGTATTTT. Amino acids: CATSPPTSGVDTQYF. Full variable domain (remainder filled in from reference TRBV15 and TRBJ2-3): DAMVIQNPRYQVTQFGKPVTLSCSQTLNHNVMYWYQQKSSQAPKLLFHYYDKDFNNEADTPDNFQSRRPNTSFCFLDIRSPGLGDTAMYLCATSPPTSGVDTQYFGPGTRLTVL.

This clone was seen a few times. This rearrangement joins TRBV11-3 to TRBJ2-2, with TRBD1 identical over 9 bases. CDR3 size: 16 residues. Per the germline V gene, CDR1 is SGHNT and CDR2 is YENEEA. The V and J ends lost 4 bases and 3 bases, in that order; junction bases with no gene match: 6. The CDR3 DNA reads as TGTGCCAGCAGCTACCGGACAGGGGCTTACACCGGGGAGCTGTTTTTT. It is translated as CASSYRTGAYTGELFF.

The chain has TRBV5-4 and TRBJ2-2, with 8 positions matching TRBD1. V shed 0 bases and J 1 base; nucleotides not matched to a gene: 2. In germline, CDR1 is SGHNT, CDR2 YYREEE (reference sequence). This CDR3 is built from 16 residues. CDR3 loop: CASSLGGTGNTGELFF. CDR3 nucleotide sequence: TGTGCCAGCAGCTTGGGGGGGACAGGGAACACCGGGGAGCTGTTTTTT.

This clone came up once. V is TRBV4-3 and J is TRBJ2-5, with 8 positions matching TRBD2. The germline V gene has CDR1 LGHNA and CDR2 YSLEER. V was clipped by 3 bases and J by 5 bases; unmatched bases: 11. This CDR3 is built from 16 residues. The CDR3 loop reads CASSHWQSSGPETQYF. The DNA of the CDR3 is TGCGCCAGCAGCCATTGGCAATCTAGCGGGCCGGAGACCCAGTACTTC.

The chain uses TRBV1 and TRBJ1-2. TRBV1 is an annotated pseudogene. The CDR3 loop spans 14 amino acids. The CDR3 reads CTSQTKESNYGYTF. In nucleotides, the CDR3 is TGCACCAGCCAAACCAAGGAAAGTAACTATGGCTACACCTTC.

This clone showed up just once. This chain connects TRBV28 to TRBJ1-1; D unclear. The CDR3 totals 13 residues. Trimming cost V 7 bases and J 1 base, with 10 bases left between them. Germline loops: CDR1 MDHEN, CDR2 SYDVKM. CDR3 loop: CASNTLWNTEAFF. CDR3 nucleotide sequence: TGTGCCAGCAACACCCTGTGGAACACTGAAGCTTTCTTT. The full variable domain, its missing parts supplied by reference TRBV28 and TRBJ1-1, is DVKVTQSSRYLVKRTGEKVFLECVQDMDHENMFWYRQDPGLGLRLIYFSYDVKMKEKGDIPEGYSVSREKKERFSLILESASTNQTSMYLCASNTLWNTEAFFGQGTRLTVV.

The chain couples TRBV27 to TRBJ2-7; possible D gene TRBD1, 5 bases. Germline lookup yields CDR1 MNHEY and CDR2 SMNVEV (reference sequence). The CDR3 contains 20 residues. Deletions cut 0 bases from V and 2 bases from J, with 26 bases between. The CDR3 bases are TGTGCCAGCAGTTTATCAAGAATGAGACAGCCCCCACCCTATACCTACGAGCAGTACTTC. Protein product: CASSLSRMRQPPPYTYEQYF.

The chain links TRBV7-9 to TRBJ2-5; D call uncertain. The CDR3 covers 12 residues. V was cut by 0 bases and J by 3 bases, with 2 bases left in between. CDR1 and CDR2 from the germline V gene are SEHNR and FQNEAQ (reference sequence). The CDR3 DNA is TGTGCCAGCAGCTTAGCCGAAGAGACCCAGTACTTC. It translates to CASSLAEETQYF. Full variable domain (outside the CDR3, taken from reference TRBV7-9 and TRBJ2-5): DTGVSQNPRHKITKRGQNVTFRCDPISEHNRLYWYRQTLGQGPEFLTYFQNEAQLEKSRLLSDRFSAERPKGSFSTLEIQRTEQGDSAMYLCASSLAEETQYFGPGTRLLVL.

The V call is TRBV18, the J call TRBJ1-1; D remains unclear. CDR1 and CDR2 from the germline V gene are KGHSH and LQKENI. The CDR3 loop spans 14 amino acids. V was pared by 2 bases and J by 1 base, with 8 bases between. DNA for the CDR3: TGTGCCAGCTCACCAAGTTTTGGGAACACTGAAGCTTTCTTT. Protein sequence: CASSPSFGNTEAFF.

This sequence joins TRBV6-1 and TRBJ1-2; D call uncertain. From germline, CDR1 is MNHNS and CDR2 SASEGT. The length of the CDR3 is 15 residues. The V gene lost 2 bases and the J gene lost 7 bases, with 17 bases spanning the gap. The CDR3 reads CASSERSGIWGGYTF. Here the CDR3 DNA reads TGTGCCAGCAGTGAACGTTCGGGGATATGGGGTGGCTACACCTTC.

The chain has TRBV25-1 and TRBJ1-1; unclear D gene. The CDR3 length is 13 residues. Germline V gene data show CDR1 as MGHDK and CDR2 as SYGVNS. V was cut by 1 base and J by 5 bases, with 8 bases left in between. CDR3 in amino acids: CASSELTGTEAFF. CDR3 in DNA: TGTGCCAGCAGTGAATTGACGGGGACTGAAGCTTTCTTT.

V gene TRBV3-1 (or the pseudogene TRBV3-2) combines with J gene TRBJ2-5; 11 bases fit TRBD2. V was clipped by 9 bases and J by 5 bases; unmatched bases: 14. CDR1 LGHDT and CDR2 YNNKEL come from the germline V gene (reference sequence). This CDR3 is 16 amino acids long. CDR3 sequence reads: CASSKFSGRDRETQYF. CDR3 nucleotide sequence: TGTGCCAGTTCAAAATTTAGCGGGAGGGACCGGGAGACCCAGTACTTC.

The rearrangement links TRBV19 to TRBJ2-5, with 11 bases aligning to TRBD2. This CDR3 is 16 amino acids long. V lost 2 bases, J lost 4 bases, and 6 bases stayed unmatched. Germline V gene sequence: CDR1 LNHDA, CDR2 SQIVND (reference sequence). The CDR3 bases are TGTGCCAGTAGTATACGTAGCGGGAGGGCCGGAGAGACCCAGTACTTC. Amino acid sequence: CASSIRSGRAGETQYF.

The chain employs TRBV6-2 or TRBV6-3 and TRBJ1-1; D remains unclear. V lost 5 bases and J 1 base, leaving 11 bases between the germline ends. CDR3 length: 14 amino acids. Germline V CDR1 and CDR2: MNHEY, SVGEGT. The CDR3 nucleotides read TGTGCCAGCAGTCACAGAGGAAAGAACACTGAAGCTTTCTTT. Translation gives CASSHRGKNTEAFF.

The chain couples TRBV30 to TRBJ2-1, with 8 bases aligning to TRBD2. Germline V lookup: CDR1 GTSNPN, CDR2 SVGIG (reference sequence). This CDR3 comprises 14 residues. Trimming removed 3 bases from V and 11 bases from J; junction bases left unmatched: 12. The CDR3 bases are TGTGCCTGGAGCGATAGGCTAGCGGGTTTGCAGCAGTTCTTC. Amino acid sequence: CAWSDRLAGLQQFF.

The rearrangement joins TRBV27 to TRBJ1-5, with no clear D. V was pared by 6 bases and J by 7 bases, with 13 bases between. Germline CDR1 and CDR2: MNHEY and SMNVEV (reference sequence). The CDR3 has 13 residues. CDR3 DNA: TGTGCCAGCAGCCCACGACGGGAGCAGCCCCAGCATTTT. Amino acid sequence: CASSPRREQPQHF.